These 7 T cell receptor beta chains were all obtained from the same sample, sequenced in a study of CD8 T cells in ankylosing spondylitis. TCRdb fed the 5' RACE reads into MiXCR, producing one record per CDR3 protein. This repertoire shows just over 350,000 distinct CDR3 sequences, roughly 20% found once; its top ten account for about an eighth. The sample taken for sequencing was blood, either unsorted or a sorted T cell fraction (not recorded which). The receptors stem from a male donor with ankylosing spondylitis or in good health (not recorded which).

This clonotype was seen a few times. The chain carries TRBV12-3 or TRBV12-4 and TRBJ2-5; 9 nucleotides line up with TRBD2. The CDR3 runs 15 residues. Unmatched junction bases numbered 4, after V lost 1 base and J lost 4 bases. CDR3 region: CASSLVAGEVETQYF. The DNA of the CDR3 is TGTGCCAGCAGTTTAGTAGCGGGGGAGGTAGAGACCCAGTACTTC.

This clonotype was recorded at least ten times. Written as DNA, the CDR3 is TGTGCCAGCAGCACATCCCGAACGGGCAATGAGCAGTTCTTC. Translated: CASSTSRTGNEQFF. J is TRBJ2-1 and V is TRBV6-2 or TRBV6-3, with D unresolved. Trimming shortened V by 6 bases and J by 6 bases, and 15 bases separated the two germline ends. This CDR3 comprises 14 residues. Germline loops: CDR1 MNHEY, CDR2 SVGEGT.

The chain uses TRBV2 and TRBJ2-7; the D gene is possibly TRBD2 (6 bases). Germline V gene data show CDR1 as SNHLY and CDR2 as FYNNEI. The germline V and J ends were trimmed by 7 bases and 7 bases, with 11 bases remaining between them. The CDR3 has 11 amino acids. The CDR3 sequence: CASTSAGEQYF. CDR3 sequence (DNA): TGTGCCAGCACTTCGGCGGGGGAGCAGTACTTC.

This clonotype turned up a few times. The chain joins TRBV2 to TRBJ2-1; D might be TRBD1 (6 bases). This CDR3 is 17 amino acids long. Deletions cut 6 bases from V and 0 bases from J, with 18 bases between. Germline V gene lookup returns CDR1 SNHLY and CDR2 FYNNEI. The CDR3 region is CASRVFGGPPSYNEQFF. DNA of the CDR3: TGTGCCAGCAGGGTTTTTGGGGGCCCCCCCTCCTACAATGAGCAGTTCTTC.

The chain joins TRBV3-1 to TRBJ2-5; D possibly corresponds to TRBD2 (6 bases). Germline V lookup: CDR1 LGHDT, CDR2 YNNKEL (reference sequence). V dropped 0 bases and J dropped 1 base, with 9 bases sitting between them. The CDR3 is 15 amino acids. The DNA of the CDR3 is TGTGCCAGCAGCCAAGATGGGGGGACCCAAGAGACCCAGTACTTC. Translation: CASSQDGGTQETQYF.

This chain links TRBV20-1 with TRBJ1-5; D call uncertain. Germline CDR1 reads DFQATT; CDR2 reads SNEGSKA (reference sequence). The CDR3 runs 15 residues. Trimming stripped 0 bases from V and 2 bases from J, with 11 bases between. The CDR3 is CSARDLGFGNQPQHF. CDR3 nucleotide sequence: TGCAGTGCTAGAGATCTGGGGTTTGGCAATCAGCCCCAGCATTTT.

This clonotype was counted a few times. CDR3 in amino acids: CSVVIGANVLTF. CDR3 sequence (DNA): TGCAGCGTTGTAATAGGGGCCAACGTCCTGACTTTC. This chain links TRBV29-1 with TRBJ2-6; D is unclear. Per the germline V gene, CDR1 is SQVTM and CDR2 is ANQGSEA. This CDR3 is built from 12 residues. Trimming took 4 bases from V and 4 from J, leaving 5 bases between them.